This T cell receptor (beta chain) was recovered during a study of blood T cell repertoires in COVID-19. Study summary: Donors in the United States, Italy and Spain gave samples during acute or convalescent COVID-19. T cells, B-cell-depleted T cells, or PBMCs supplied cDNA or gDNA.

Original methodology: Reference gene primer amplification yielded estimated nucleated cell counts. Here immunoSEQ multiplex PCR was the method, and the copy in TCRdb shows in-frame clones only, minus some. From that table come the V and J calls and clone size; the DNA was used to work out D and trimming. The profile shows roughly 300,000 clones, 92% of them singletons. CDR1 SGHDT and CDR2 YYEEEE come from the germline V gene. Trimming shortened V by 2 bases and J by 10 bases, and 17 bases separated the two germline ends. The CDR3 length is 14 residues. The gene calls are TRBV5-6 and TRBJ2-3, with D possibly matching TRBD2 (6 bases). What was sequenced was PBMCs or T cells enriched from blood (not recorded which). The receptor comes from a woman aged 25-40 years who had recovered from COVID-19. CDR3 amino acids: CASSFGPGGASQYF. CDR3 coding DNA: TGTGCCAGCAGCTTTGGGCCCGGCGGGGCGTCGCAGTATTTT.